This T cell receptor beta chain was retrieved from a study of cytomegalovirus exposure and HLA in healthy donors. Study findings and constraints: Listed as cytomegalovirus-associated were over 150 TCR beta chains. A few chains linked to CMV were shown in vitro to be specific for CMV antigens. Despite most TCR sequences being rare, some public TCRs occurred in many donors. Subsequent analysis found a tendency for first-cohort TCR clusters to co-occur within the 95 to 150 validation repertoires.

Unmatched junction bases numbered 13, after V lost 6 bases and J lost 2 bases. The CDR3 is 17 residues long. The germline CDR1 and CDR2 sequences are SNHLY and FYNNEI. The table came from immunoSEQ multiplex PCR; TCRdb's copy has only in-frame clones and leaves some out. The table includes tens of thousands of clones, just under 95% detected once. About this clone itself: What it recognizes is unknown.

This sequence originates from a man aged 18-30 years in good health and CMV-seropositive. The chain is built from TRBV2 and TRBJ2-1; 7 bases line up with TRBD2. The specimen was PBMCs. CDR3 amino acids: CASRPRTSGGTYNEQFF. For the CDR3, the DNA is TGTGCCAGCAGGCCCCGGACGTCGGGGGGTACCTACAATGAGCAGTTCTTC.